This entry lists 22 T cell receptor beta chains sequenced from one sample in a study of T cells in Graves' hyperthyroidism and ophthalmopathy. The investigators amplified TCR beta CDR3 regions from RNA transcripts. First-round RT-PCR of the TCR CDR3 relied on the HTBI primer set. TCRdb reanalysed the multiplex PCR reads using MiXCR and keeps one entry per CDR3 protein. Of about 640,000 distinct CDR3 sequences detected, about 20% appear once; the ten largest clones hold under 35%. Sequencing was carried out using blood. These receptors came from a man aged 25 to 40 with Graves' ophthalmopathy.

The rearrangement joins TRBV4-3 to TRBJ2-7, with D uncertain. V lost 0 bases and J 4 bases, leaving 7 bases between the germline ends. This CDR3 is 13 amino acids long. Germline V gene data show CDR1 as LGHNA and CDR2 as YSLEER. CDR3 protein: CASSQDREYEQYF. The CDR3 DNA follows: TGCGCCAGCAGCCAAGATCGAGAGTACGAGCAGTACTTC.

This clonotype came up many times. The chain couples TRBV2 to TRBJ2-1; 7 nucleotides agree with TRBD1. V shed 6 bases and J 4 bases; nucleotides not matched to a gene: 21. The CDR3 is made up of 19 amino acids. Germline-derived CDR1 and CDR2 are SNHLY and FYNNEI. CDR3 protein: CASRPGVTGQLQDYNEQFF. The DNA of the CDR3 is TGTGCCAGCAGGCCGGGTGTGACAGGGCAGCTACAGGATTACAATGAGCAGTTCTTC.

CDR3 bases: TGTGCCAGCCGGGGACTAGCGGCCACCGGGGAGCTGTTTTTT. It specifies CASRGLAATGELFF. This chain connects TRBV6-2 or TRBV6-3 to TRBJ2-2; 11 bases match TRBD2. CDR3 length: 14 amino acids. Germline CDR1 and CDR2: MNHEY and SVGEGT. The ends lost 8 bases at V and 4 bases at J; junction bases unmatched: 3.

This clonotype was seen ten or more times. The gene calls are TRBV3-1 and TRBJ1-1, with 8 bases aligning to TRBD1. CDR1 LGHDT and CDR2 YNNKEL come from the germline V gene (reference sequence). V lost 2 bases to trimming and J lost 0 bases; unmatched junction nucleotides: 5. This CDR3 has 16 residues. The CDR3 region is CASSQRGRGLNTEAFF. The CDR3 DNA follows: TGTGCCAGCAGCCAAAGGGGCAGGGGGCTGAACACTGAAGCTTTCTTT.

This clonotype came up a few times. The chain has TRBV14 and TRBJ2-3; 10 bases agree with TRBD1. This CDR3 contains 16 residues. Trimming took 4 bases from V and 0 from J; bases not matched to a gene: 4. Germline CDR1 SGHDN, CDR2 FVKESK. CDR3 sequence: CASSLWTGGSTDTQYF. In nucleotides, the CDR3 is TGTGCCAGCAGCCTCTGGACAGGGGGAAGCACAGATACGCAGTATTTT.

This clonotype was counted a single time. This sequence joins TRBV7-9 and TRBJ2-1; no clear D. Trimming cost V 5 bases and J 7 bases, with 18 bases left between them. The CDR3 is 15 residues long. In germline, CDR1 is SEHNR, CDR2 FQNEAQ (reference sequence). CDR3 amino acids: CASSPPRRLGNEQFF. The CDR3 DNA is TGTGCCAGCAGCCCCCCCAGGCGCCTAGGGAATGAGCAGTTCTTC.

Comment on this clonotype: The junction does not match germline at one end; this may be a read error. The V gene is TRBV6-1, the J gene TRBJ2-2, with 7 bases fitting TRBD1. The CDR3 length is 15 residues. Germline-derived CDR1 and CDR2 are MNHNS and SASEGT. CDR3: CAGSADRVAAGELFF. The CDR3 nucleotides read TGTGCCGGCAGCGCCGACAGGGTAGCCGCCGGGGAGCTGTTTTTT.

This clonotype was found once. This rearrangement joins TRBV7-9 to TRBJ2-3, with D uncertain. CDR1 and CDR2 (germline): SEHNR, FQNEAQ (reference sequence). V lost 4 bases, J lost 7 bases, and 12 bases lay in between. This CDR3 spans 13 amino acids. CDR3 region: CASSSELAYTQYF. In nucleotides, the CDR3 is TGTGCCAGCAGCTCCGAACTTGCGTATACGCAGTATTTT.

This clonotype was counted many times. As DNA, the CDR3 is TGTGCCAGCAGCGATTCGTTTAAGCAGTACTTC. It encodes CASSDSFKQYF. This chain links TRBV2 with TRBJ2-7; D is unresolved. V gave up 6 bases and J gave up 8 bases, with 11 bases separating them. The CDR3 is 11 amino acids. The germline V gene has CDR1 SNHLY and CDR2 FYNNEI.

The chain has TRBV5-1 and TRBJ2-2, with 8 positions matching TRBD2. V dropped 3 bases and J dropped 5; count of bases not matched to a gene: 9. The germline V gene encodes CDR1 SGHRS and CDR2 YFSETQ. The CDR3 loop spans 16 amino acids. For the CDR3, the DNA is TGCGCCAGCAGCTCGGTAGCGGGAAGTGGGACCGGGGAGCTGTTTTTT. This translates into CASSSVAGSGTGELFF.

CDR3 coding DNA: TGTGCCAGCAGTTTTGGCAGGGGATATAGCAATCAGCCCCAGCATTTT. Translated: CASSFGRGYSNQPQHF. The chain joins TRBV27 to TRBJ1-5; D is perhaps TRBD1 (6 bases). The CDR3 runs 16 residues. Germline CDR1 MNHEY, CDR2 SMNVEV (reference sequence). V was shortened by 3 bases and J by 0 bases, with 12 bases between the two germline ends.

Ten or more counts support this clonotype. The rearrangement joins TRBV30 to TRBJ2-3; D not resolved. Trimming removed 0 bases from V and 3 bases from J, with 7 bases in between. Germline loops: CDR1 GTSNPN, CDR2 SVGIG (reference sequence). The CDR3 loop spans 13 amino acids. The CDR3 DNA is TGTGCCTGGAGTGTTAGAGTTACAGATACGCAGTATTTT. It codes for CAWSVRVTDTQYF.

Many counts were recorded for this clonotype. The CDR3 region has the DNA TGTGCCAGCAGTGAAGGACAGGGAAGCTCCTACGAGCAGTACTTC. Translating gives CASSEGQGSSYEQYF. V gene TRBV6-1 combines with J gene TRBJ2-7; 7 nucleotides agree with TRBD1. Germline lookup yields CDR1 MNHNS and CDR2 SASEGT. The CDR3 runs to 15 residues. V lost 1 base, J lost 0 bases, and 3 bases stayed unmatched.

This rearrangement joins TRBV11-2 to TRBJ2-7, with 9 bases that match TRBD2. This CDR3 is built from 15 residues. Trimming removed 5 bases from V and 2 bases from J; junction bases left unmatched: 7. Germline CDR1 is SGHAT and CDR2 is FQNNGV. The CDR3 region is CASSPLTSGAYEQYF. For the CDR3, the DNA is TGTGCCAGCAGCCCTCTGACTAGCGGAGCCTACGAGCAGTACTTC.

This clonotype was seen only a few times. The chain recombines TRBV19 with TRBJ2-7; no clear D gene. Germline-derived CDR1 and CDR2 are LNHDA and SQIVND (reference sequence). The germline V and J ends were trimmed by 4 bases and 2 bases, with 6 bases remaining between them. The CDR3 runs to 12 residues. CDR3 nucleotide sequence: TGTGCCAGTAGTAAAAGCACCTACGAGCAGTACTTC. Encoded protein: CASSKSTYEQYF.

The chain joins TRBV2 to TRBJ2-7, with 8 bases aligning to TRBD1. The germline CDR1 and CDR2 sequences are SNHLY and FYNNEI. The CDR3 is 15 residues long. The V gene end was trimmed by 1 base and the J gene end by 1 base; junction bases not matched to a gene: 3. CDR3 amino acids: CASSEGGQVSYEQYF. CDR3 in DNA: TGTGCCAGCAGTGAAGGGGGACAGGTTTCCTACGAGCAGTACTTC.

The chain employs TRBV5-8 and TRBJ2-2, with D perhaps TRBD1 (6 bases). Germline lookup yields CDR1 SGHTS and CDR2 YDEGEE. The V end was cut by 2 bases, the J end by 6 bases, with 14 bases between. The CDR3 spans 15 residues. CDR3: CASSFTGYNAGELFF. In DNA, the CDR3 is TGTGCCAGCAGCTTTACAGGGTATAACGCCGGGGAGCTGTTTTTT.

The rearrangement uses TRBV20-1 and TRBJ2-7; 8 positions match TRBD1. V shed 5 bases and J 5 bases; nucleotides not matched to a gene: 8. Germline loops: CDR1 DFQATT, CDR2 SNEGSKA (reference sequence). This CDR3 has 13 amino acids. CDR3 protein: CSARGQGRNEQYF. The CDR3 DNA reads as TGCAGTGCTCGTGGACAGGGTCGGAACGAGCAGTACTTC.

Many counts were recorded for this clonotype. This chain uses TRBV11-2 with TRBJ2-7; D remains ambiguous. Deletions cut 1 base from V and 2 bases from J, with 15 bases between. The CDR3 extends over 16 amino acids. In germline, CDR1 is SGHAT, CDR2 FQNNGV. The CDR3 spells CASSLGRLGLTYEQYF. The CDR3 DNA reads TGTGCCAGCAGCTTAGGTAGATTAGGGCTTACCTACGAGCAGTACTTC.

The chain links TRBV6-1 to TRBJ1-5, with D possibly TRBD1 on 5 matching bases. V was shortened by 5 bases and J by 4 bases, with 15 bases between the two germline ends. The CDR3 runs 15 residues. CDR1 is MNHNS and CDR2 is SASEGT in the germline V gene. The DNA for the CDR3 is TGTGCCAGCAGTTCCTCTGACAGTCCGAATCAGCCCCAGCATTTT. The encoded protein is CASSSSDSPNQPQHF.

This clonotype was observed at least ten times. The J gene is TRBJ2-3, the V gene TRBV15; 12 positions match TRBD2. Trimming removed 0 bases from V and 5 bases from J; junction bases left unmatched: 9. CDR3 length: 18 amino acids. Germline-derived CDR1 and CDR2 are LNHNV and YYDKDF (reference sequence). CDR3 protein: CATSRDTLAGGSGDTQYF. The CDR3 DNA is TGTGCCACCAGCAGAGATACTCTAGCGGGGGGGTCAGGAGATACGCAGTATTTT.

This clonotype came up many times. The chain links TRBV11-2 to TRBJ2-5; TRBD1 or TRBD2 may be the D gene (5 bases each). V was cut by 5 bases and J by 5 bases, with 15 bases left in between. The germline V gene encodes CDR1 SGHAT and CDR2 FQNNGV. This CDR3 comprises 14 residues. The CDR3 sequence: CASSKGPPGETQYF. The CDR3 nucleotides read TGTGCCAGCAGCAAGGGACCTCCCGGCGAGACCCAGTACTTC.